This T cell receptor (beta chain) came from a study of blood T cells in healthy people across ages. Combining a sample-barcoded 5' primer with a J-beta primer mix, a second PCR ran for roughly 6 to 11 cycles. TCRdb independently ran MiXCR on the 5' RACE reads; one entry per CDR3 protein. The table records approximately 1,700,000 distinct CDR3 sequences, 39% of them present only once. The study drew donors from healthy Caucasian individuals in Russia aged roughly 6 to 90. V was cut by 1 base and J by 4 bases, with 17 bases left in between. The germline V gene has CDR1 MNHEY and CDR2 SVGAGI. The CDR3 extends over 17 amino acids.

Sequencing input: blood. The chain combines TRBV6-5 with TRBJ2-1; no firm D call. The receptor comes from a human donor in good health. The CDR3 loop reads CASSYFVRRGGYNEQFF. The CDR3 nucleotides are TGTGCCAGCAGTTACTTTGTTCGGCGCGGTGGGTACAATGAGCAGTTCTTC.